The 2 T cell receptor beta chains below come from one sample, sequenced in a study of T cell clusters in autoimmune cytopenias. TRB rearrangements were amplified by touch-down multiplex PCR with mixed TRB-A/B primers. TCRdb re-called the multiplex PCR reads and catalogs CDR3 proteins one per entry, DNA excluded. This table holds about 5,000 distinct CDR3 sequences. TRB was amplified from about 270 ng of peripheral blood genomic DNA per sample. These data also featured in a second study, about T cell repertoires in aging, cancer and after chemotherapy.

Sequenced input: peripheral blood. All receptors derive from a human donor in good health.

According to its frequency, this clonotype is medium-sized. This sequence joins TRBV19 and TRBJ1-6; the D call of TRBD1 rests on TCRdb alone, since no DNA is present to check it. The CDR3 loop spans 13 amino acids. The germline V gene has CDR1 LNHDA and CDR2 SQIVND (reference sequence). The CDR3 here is CASGQGLNSPLHF.

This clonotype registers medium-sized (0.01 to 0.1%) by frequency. This CDR3 is CSVERNLYGYTF. The chain employs TRBV29-1 and TRBJ1-2. The CDR3 is made up of 12 amino acids. Germline CDR1 SQVTM, CDR2 ANQGSEA.